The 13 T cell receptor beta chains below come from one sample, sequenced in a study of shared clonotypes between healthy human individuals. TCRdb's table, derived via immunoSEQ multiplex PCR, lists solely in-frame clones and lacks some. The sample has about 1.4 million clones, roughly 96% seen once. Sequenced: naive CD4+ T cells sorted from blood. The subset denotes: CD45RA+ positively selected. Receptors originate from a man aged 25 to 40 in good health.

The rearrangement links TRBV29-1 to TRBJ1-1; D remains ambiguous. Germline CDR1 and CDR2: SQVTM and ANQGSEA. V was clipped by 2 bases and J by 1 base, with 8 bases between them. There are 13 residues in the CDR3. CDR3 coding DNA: TGCAGCGTTGAAAATGGGCAGAACACTGAAGCTTTCTTT. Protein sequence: CSVENGQNTEAFF.

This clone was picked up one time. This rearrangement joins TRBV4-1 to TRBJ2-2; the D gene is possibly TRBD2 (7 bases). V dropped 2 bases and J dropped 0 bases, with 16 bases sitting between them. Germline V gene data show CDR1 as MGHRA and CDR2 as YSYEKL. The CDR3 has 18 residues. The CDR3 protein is CASSQFGGGESNTGELFF. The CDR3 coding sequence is TGCGCCAGCAGCCAATTTGGGGGGGGCGAGTCGAACACCGGGGAGCTGTTTTTT.

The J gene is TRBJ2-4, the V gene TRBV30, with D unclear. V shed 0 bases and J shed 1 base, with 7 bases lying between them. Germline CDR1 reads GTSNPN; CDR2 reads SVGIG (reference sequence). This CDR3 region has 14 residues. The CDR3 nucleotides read TGTGCCTGGAGTGTTCCCGGCGCCAAAAACATTCAGTACTTC. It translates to CAWSVPGAKNIQYF.

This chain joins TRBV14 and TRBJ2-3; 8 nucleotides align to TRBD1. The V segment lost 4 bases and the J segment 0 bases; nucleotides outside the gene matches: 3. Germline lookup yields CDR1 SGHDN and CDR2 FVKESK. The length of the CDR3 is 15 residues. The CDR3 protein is CASSPGTGSTDTQYF. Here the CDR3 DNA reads TGTGCCAGCAGCCCCGGGACAGGTAGCACAGATACGCAGTATTTT. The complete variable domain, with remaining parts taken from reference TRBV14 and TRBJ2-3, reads EAGVTQFPSHSVIEKGQTVTLRCDPISGHDNLYWYRRVMGKEIKFLLHFVKESKQDESGMPNNRFLAERTGGTYSTLKVQPAELEDSGVYFCASSPGTGSTDTQYFGPGTRLTVL.

The chain's CDR3 is CASSIDRGGDSSYNEQFF. Written as DNA, the CDR3 is TGTGCCAGTAGTATAGATCGGGGCGGCGACAGCTCCTACAATGAGCAGTTCTTC. V is TRBV19 and J is TRBJ2-1; either TRBD1 or TRBD2 may supply D (5 bases each). The germline V gene has CDR1 LNHDA and CDR2 SQIVND (reference sequence). The CDR3 extends over 18 amino acids. The V end lost 0 bases, the J end lost 0 bases, and 15 bases lay between the germline ends. The full variable domain, with the rest looked up from reference TRBV19 and TRBJ2-1, is DGGITQSPKYLFRKEGQNVTLSCEQNLNHDAMYWYRQDPGQGLRLIYYSQIVNDFQKGDIAEGYSVSREKKESFPLTVTSAQKNPTAFYLCASSIDRGGDSSYNEQFFGPGTRLTVL.

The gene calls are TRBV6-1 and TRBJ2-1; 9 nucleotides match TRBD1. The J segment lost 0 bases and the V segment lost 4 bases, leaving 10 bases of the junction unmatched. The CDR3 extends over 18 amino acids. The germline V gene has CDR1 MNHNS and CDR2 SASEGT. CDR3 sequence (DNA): TGTGCCAGCAGTGGCTCCGGGACAGGGATCCTCTCCTACAATGAGCAGTTCTTC. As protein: CASSGSGTGILSYNEQFF.

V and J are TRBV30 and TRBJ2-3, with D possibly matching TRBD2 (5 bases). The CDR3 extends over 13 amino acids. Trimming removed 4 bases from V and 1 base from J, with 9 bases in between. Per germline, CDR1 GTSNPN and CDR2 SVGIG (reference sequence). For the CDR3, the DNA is TGTGCCTGGAAGATGGAGGGCACAGATACGCAGTATTTT. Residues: CAWKMEGTDTQYF.

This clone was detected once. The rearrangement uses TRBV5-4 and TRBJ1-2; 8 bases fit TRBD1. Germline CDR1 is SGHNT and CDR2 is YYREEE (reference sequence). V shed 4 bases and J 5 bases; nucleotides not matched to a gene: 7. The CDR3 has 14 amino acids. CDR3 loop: CASSTGQGRYGYTF. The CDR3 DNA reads TGTGCCAGCAGCACTGGACAGGGCCGGTATGGCTACACCTTC.

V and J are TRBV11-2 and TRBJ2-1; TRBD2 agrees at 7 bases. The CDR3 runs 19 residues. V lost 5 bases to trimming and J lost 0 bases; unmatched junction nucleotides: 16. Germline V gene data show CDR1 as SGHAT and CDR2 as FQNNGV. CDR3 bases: TGTGCCAGCAGCACGCGACTAGCACGGGGACCTAGCTCCTACAATGAGCAGTTCTTC. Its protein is CASSTRLARGPSSYNEQFF. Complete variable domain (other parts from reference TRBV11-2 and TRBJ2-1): EAGVAQSPRYKIIEKRQSVAFWCNPISGHATLYWYQQILGQGPKLLIQFQNNGVVDDSQLPKDRFSAERLKGVDSTLKIQPAKLEDSAVYLCASSTRLARGPSSYNEQFFGPGTRLTVL.

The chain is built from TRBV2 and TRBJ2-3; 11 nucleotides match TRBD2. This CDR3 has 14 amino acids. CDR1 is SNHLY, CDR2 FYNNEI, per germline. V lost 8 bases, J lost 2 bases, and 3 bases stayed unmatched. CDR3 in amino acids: CASGTSGDTDTQYF. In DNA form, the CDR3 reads TGTGCCAGCGGGACTAGCGGCGACACAGATACGCAGTATTTT.

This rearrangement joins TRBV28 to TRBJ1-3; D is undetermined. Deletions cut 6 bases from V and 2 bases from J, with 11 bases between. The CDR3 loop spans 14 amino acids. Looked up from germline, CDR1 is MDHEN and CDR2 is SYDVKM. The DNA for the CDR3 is TGTGCCAGCAGGCCGGATAGGGCTGGAAACACCATATATTTT. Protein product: CASRPDRAGNTIYF. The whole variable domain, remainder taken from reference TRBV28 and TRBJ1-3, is DVKVTQSSRYLVKRTGEKVFLECVQDMDHENMFWYRQDPGLGLRLIYFSYDVKMKEKGDIPEGYSVSREKKERFSLILESASTNQTSMYLCASRPDRAGNTIYFGEGSWLTVV.

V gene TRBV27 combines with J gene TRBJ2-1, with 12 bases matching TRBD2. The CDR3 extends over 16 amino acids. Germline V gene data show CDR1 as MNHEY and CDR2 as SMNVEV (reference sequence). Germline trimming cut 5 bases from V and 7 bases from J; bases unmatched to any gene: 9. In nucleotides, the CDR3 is TGTGCCAGCAGTCCTCTTACTAGCGGGAGGTATAATGAGCAGTTCTTC. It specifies CASSPLTSGRYNEQFF.

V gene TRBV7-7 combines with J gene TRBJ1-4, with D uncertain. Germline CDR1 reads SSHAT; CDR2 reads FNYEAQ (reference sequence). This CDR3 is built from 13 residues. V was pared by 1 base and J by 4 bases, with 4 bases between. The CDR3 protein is CASSLGFNEKLFF. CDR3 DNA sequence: TGTGCCAGCAGCTTAGGGTTTAATGAAAAACTGTTTTTT.